One sample yielded the 16 T cell receptor beta chains listed below, sequenced in a study of T-cell reconstitution after alpha-beta-depleted transplantation in children. Unique molecular identifiers were used in preparing the TCRbeta library. TCRdb re-derived calls from the PCR reads in MiXCR, one entry per CDR3 protein. The sample carries about 310,000 distinct CDR3 sequences, more than 20% recorded once. The source material was PBMCs, mostly from graft donor cells, sampled 180 days after TCRalphabeta/CD19-depleted stem cell transplant. These receptors all stem from a male patient between 5 and 17 years old who had a stem cell transplant for acute lymphoblastic leukemia, so the T cells may come from the graft donor.

This clonotype was seen more than once but under ten times. This chain uses TRBV5-1 with TRBJ2-2; D is possibly TRBD2 (5 bases). This CDR3 is built from 15 residues. V lost 7 bases to trimming and J lost 7 bases, with 20 bases between them. Germline CDR1 is SGHRS and CDR2 is YFSETQ. CDR3 sequence: CASSTGIGVVGELFF. DNA of the CDR3: TGCGCCAGCTCAACCGGGATTGGGGTCGTCGGGGAGCTGTTTTTT.

The CDR3 spells CASSEPSGRFNEQYF. The DNA of the CDR3 is TGTGCCAGCAGTGAACCTAGCGGGAGGTTCAATGAGCAGTACTTC. The chain employs TRBV25-1 and TRBJ2-7; 11 bases match TRBD2. The trim removed 2 bases at V and 7 bases at J, leaving 7 bases unmatched. The CDR3 loop spans 15 amino acids. In germline, CDR1 is MGHDK, CDR2 SYGVNS.

This clonotype was counted between two and nine times. This chain joins TRBV5-1 and TRBJ1-6; 7 nucleotides line up with TRBD1. This CDR3 is 15 amino acids long. Germline CDR1 SGHRS, CDR2 YFSETQ. V lost 6 bases, J lost 7 bases, and 10 bases stayed unmatched. The DNA of the CDR3 is TGCGCCAGCACCTACAGGGGTTCGGGCAATTCACCCCTCCACTTT. Amino acid sequence: CASTYRGSGNSPLHF.

The CDR3 nucleotides read TGCAGTGCTAATGCGGGGGTTATGTTCAAGAGACGGGAGACCCAGTACTTC. Translation: CSANAGVMFKRRETQYF. V gene TRBV20-1 combines with J gene TRBJ2-5, with TRBD2 identical over 7 bases. Trimming took 4 bases from V and 5 from J; bases not matched to a gene: 19. Germline CDR1 and CDR2: DFQATT and SNEGSKA (reference sequence). This CDR3 has 17 amino acids.

This chain joins TRBV12-3 or TRBV12-4 and TRBJ2-3, with 10 bases identical to TRBD2. The ends lost 0 bases at V and 5 bases at J; junction bases unmatched: 5. The CDR3 length is 16 residues. CDR3 DNA sequence: TGTGCCAGCAGTTTAGCCAGCGGGAGGGCGAGAGATACGCAGTATTTT. It translates to CASSLASGRARDTQYF.

In this sample, this clonotype turned up a few times. V is TRBV20-1 and J is TRBJ1-5, with 7 bases fitting TRBD1. The V gene's germline CDR1 is DFQATT and CDR2 SNEGSKA (reference sequence). The ends lost 3 bases at V and 6 bases at J; junction bases unmatched: 5. The CDR3 sequence is 13 residues long. As DNA, the CDR3 is TGCAGTGCTAGTACAGGGGCGGGTCAGCCCCAGCATTTT. It codes for CSASTGAGQPQHF.

The rearrangement joins TRBV12-3 or TRBV12-4 to TRBJ2-1, with 7 bases identical to TRBD2. Unmatched junction bases numbered 7, after V lost 5 bases and J lost 0 bases. The CDR3 totals 16 residues. CDR3 coding DNA: TGTGCCAGCAGTCCTCCGGGACTAAGCTCCTACAATGAGCAGTTCTTC. It translates to CASSPPGLSSYNEQFF.

This chain connects TRBV27 to TRBJ1-6, with TRBD1 matching 9 bases. V lost 6 bases and J lost 7; bases outside the gene matches: 4. This CDR3 contains 14 residues. CDR1 is MNHEY and CDR2 is SMNVEV in the germline V gene (reference sequence). CDR3 sequence: CASSRDRVNSPLHF. The CDR3 nucleotides read TGTGCCAGCAGCCGGGACAGGGTCAATTCACCCCTCCACTTT.

This clonotype appeared a few times. The chain recombines TRBV7-8 with TRBJ2-1; D is possibly TRBD2 (8 bases). V dropped 1 base and J dropped 3 bases, with 16 bases sitting between them. This CDR3 is 17 amino acids long. CDR1 and CDR2 from the germline V gene are SGHVS and FQNEAQ. CDR3 amino acids: CASSLVGLGGFYNEQFF. CDR3 nucleotide sequence: TGTGCCAGCAGCTTAGTGGGACTAGGGGGCTTCTACAATGAGCAGTTCTTC. The full variable domain, completed using reference TRBV7-8 and TRBJ2-1, is GAGVSQSPRYKVAKRGQDVALRCDPISGHVSLFWYQQALGQGPEFLTYFQNEAQLDKSGLPSDRFFAERPEGSVSTLKIQRTQQEDSAVYLCASSLVGLGGFYNEQFFGPGTRLTVL.

The chain is built from TRBV6-2 or TRBV6-3 and TRBJ2-1, with 9 bases fitting TRBD2. Germline CDR1 and CDR2: MNHEY and SVGEGT. The V and J ends lost 3 bases and 4 bases, in that order; junction bases with no gene match: 10. The CDR3 totals 17 residues. CDR3 nucleotide sequence: TGTGCCAGCAGTTATCTCTTGCGGGAGGGTCTTTACAATGAGCAGTTCTTC. Translation gives CASSYLLREGLYNEQFF.

The sample holds a few counts of this clonotype. The chain combines TRBV2 with TRBJ2-1; 16 bases are shared with TRBD2. The V gene's germline CDR1 is SNHLY and CDR2 FYNNEI. The CDR3 runs 18 residues. The ends lost 6 bases at V and 0 bases at J; junction bases unmatched: 5. The CDR3, as DNA: TGTGCCAGCAGCCGGGGACTAGCGGGAGGGCGCTCCTACAATGAGCAGTTCTTC. Amino acid sequence: CASSRGLAGGRSYNEQFF.

This clonotype was observed a handful of times. V is TRBV10-3 and J is TRBJ2-7, with D possibly being TRBD1 (6 bases). The CDR3 has 14 residues. The V gene's germline CDR1 is ENHRY and CDR2 SYGVKD. Deletions cut 3 bases from V and 5 bases from J, with 14 bases between. The CDR3 loop reads CAISDKGRGHEQYF. In nucleotides, the CDR3 is TGTGCCATCAGTGATAAAGGCAGGGGACACGAGCAGTACTTC.

This clonotype was seen a few times. The genes are TRBV12-3 or TRBV12-4 and TRBJ2-3; TRBD2 matches at 13 bases. Germline trimming cut 0 bases from V and 5 bases from J; bases unmatched to any gene: 8. CDR3 length: 18 amino acids. Written as DNA, the CDR3 is TGTGCCAGCAGTTTAGCGGGACTAGCGGGAAGAAGAATAGATACGCAGTATTTT. Protein product: CASSLAGLAGRRIDTQYF.

The CDR3 nucleotides read TGTGCCAGCAGCCAAGACTGGGGGACAGGGGAAGGGACCCAGTACTTC. Protein: CASSQDWGTGEGTQYF. The rearrangement links TRBV3-1 to TRBJ2-5; 10 nucleotides agree with TRBD1. The CDR3 sequence is 16 residues long. From germline, CDR1 is LGHDT and CDR2 YNNKEL (reference sequence). Trimming cost V 0 bases and J 7 bases; bases outside gene matches: 8.

A few counts support this clonotype. V is TRBV2 and J is TRBJ2-5, with D perhaps assigned TRBD1 or TRBD2 (5 bases each). CDR1 and CDR2 from the germline V gene are SNHLY and FYNNEI. CDR3 length: 13 residues. Deletions cut 9 bases from V and 4 bases from J, with 15 bases between. CDR3 in amino acids: CASPGPSRETQYF. The CDR3, as DNA: TGTGCCAGTCCGGGACCTAGTAGAGAGACCCAGTACTTC.

Written as DNA, the CDR3 is TGTGCCAGTAGTGACAGGGTTTTCATTCAGTACTTC. Translated, it gives CASSDRVFIQYF. The chain combines TRBV19 with TRBJ2-4, with TRBD1 matching 7 bases. Germline values: CDR1 LNHDA, CDR2 SQIVND (reference sequence). The CDR3 loop spans 12 amino acids. V lost 5 bases to trimming and J lost 9 bases; unmatched junction nucleotides: 4.